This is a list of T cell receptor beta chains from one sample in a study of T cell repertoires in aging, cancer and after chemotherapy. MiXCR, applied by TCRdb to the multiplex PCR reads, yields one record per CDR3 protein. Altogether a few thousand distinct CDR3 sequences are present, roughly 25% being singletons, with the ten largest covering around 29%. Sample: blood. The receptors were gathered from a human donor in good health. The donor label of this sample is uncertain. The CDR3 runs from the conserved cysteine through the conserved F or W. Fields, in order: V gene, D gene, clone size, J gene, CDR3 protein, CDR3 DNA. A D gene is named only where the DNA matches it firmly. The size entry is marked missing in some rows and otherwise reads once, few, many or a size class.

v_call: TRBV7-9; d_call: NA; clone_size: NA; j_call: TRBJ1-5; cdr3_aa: CASSPGDSNQPQHF; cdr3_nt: TGTGCCAGCAGCCCAGGAGACAGCAATCAGCCCCAGCATTTT
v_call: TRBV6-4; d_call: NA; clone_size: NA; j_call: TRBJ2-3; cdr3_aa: CASSDGTGGRGADTQYF; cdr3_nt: TGTGCCAGCAGTGACGGGACCGGGGGCCGAGGAGCAGATACGCAGTATTTT
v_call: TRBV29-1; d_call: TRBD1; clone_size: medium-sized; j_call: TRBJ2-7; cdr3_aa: CSVLTGVGEQYF; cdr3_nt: TGCAGCGTTTTGACAGGGGTGGGCGAGCAGTACTTC
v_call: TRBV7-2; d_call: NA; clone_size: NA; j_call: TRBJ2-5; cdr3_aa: CASSLVTRGGQETQYF; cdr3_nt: TGTGCCAGCAGCTTAGTCACAAGAGGTGGCCAAGAGACCCAGTACTTC
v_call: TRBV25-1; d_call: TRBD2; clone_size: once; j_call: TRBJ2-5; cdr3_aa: CASSEGTLAGVGETQYF; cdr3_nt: TGTGCCAGCAGTGAGGGAACTCTAGCGGGAGTTGGGGAGACCCAGTACTTC
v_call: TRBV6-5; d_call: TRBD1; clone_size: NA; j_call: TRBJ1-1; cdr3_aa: CASSYGTGDTEAFF; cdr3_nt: TGTGCCAGCAGTTACGGGACAGGGGACACTGAAGCTTTCTTT
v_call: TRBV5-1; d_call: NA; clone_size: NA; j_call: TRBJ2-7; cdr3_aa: CASSPVRGVGAGVYEQYF; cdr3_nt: TGCGCCAGCAGCCCAGTTCGCGGTGTTGGAGCAGGGGTCTACGAGCAGTACTTC
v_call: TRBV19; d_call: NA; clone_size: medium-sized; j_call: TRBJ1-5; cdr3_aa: CASRGGQKSQAQHF; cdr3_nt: TGTGCCAGCAGGGGCGGACAAAAAAGCCAGGCCCAGCATTTT
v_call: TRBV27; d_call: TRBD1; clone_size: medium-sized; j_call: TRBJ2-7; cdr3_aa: CASSLARDRAHEQYF; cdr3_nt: TGTGCCAGCAGTTTGGCGAGGGACAGGGCTCACGAGCAGTACTTC
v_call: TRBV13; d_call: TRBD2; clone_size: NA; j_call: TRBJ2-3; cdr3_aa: CASSLASGGPGHQYF; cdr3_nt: TGCGCCAGCAGCTTGGCTAGCGGGGGTCCCGGGCATCAGTATTTT
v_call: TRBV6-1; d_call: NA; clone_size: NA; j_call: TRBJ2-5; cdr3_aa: CASSEVLGGPATQYF; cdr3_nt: TGTGCCAGCAGTGAGGTCCTGGGGGGACCAGCGACCCAGTACTTC
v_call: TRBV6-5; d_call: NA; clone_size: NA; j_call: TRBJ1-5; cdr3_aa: CASSTGLGQHF; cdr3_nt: TGTGCCAGCAGTACGGGACTCGGACAGCATTTT
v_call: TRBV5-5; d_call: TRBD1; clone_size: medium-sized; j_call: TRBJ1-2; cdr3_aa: CASSLLYTGTGSGGYTF; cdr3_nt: TGTGCCAGCAGCTTGCTTTACACCGGGACAGGGTCTGGAGGCTACACCTTC
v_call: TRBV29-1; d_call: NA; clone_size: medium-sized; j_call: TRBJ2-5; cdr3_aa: CSAETGAVETQYF; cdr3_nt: TGCAGCGCCGAGACTGGAGCTGTAGAGACCCAGTACTTC
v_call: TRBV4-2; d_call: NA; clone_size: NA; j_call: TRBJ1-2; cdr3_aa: CASSQDHGGQGYTF; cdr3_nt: TGTGCCAGCAGCCAAGATCATGGGGGGCAGGGCTACACCTTC
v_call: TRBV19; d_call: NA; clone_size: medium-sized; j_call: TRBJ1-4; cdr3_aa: CASSSHGTNEKLFF; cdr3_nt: TGTGCCAGTAGTTCACACGGAACTAATGAAAAACTGTTTTTT
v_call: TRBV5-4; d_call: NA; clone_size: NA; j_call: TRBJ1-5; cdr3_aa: CASSLAPGNQPQHF; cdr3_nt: TGTGCCAGCAGCTTGGCTCCGGGCAATCAGCCCCAGCATTTT
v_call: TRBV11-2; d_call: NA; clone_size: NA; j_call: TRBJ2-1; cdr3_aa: CASSLLGEHNEQFF; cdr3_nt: TGTGCCAGCAGTTTACTGGGGGAGCACAATGAGCAGTTCTTC
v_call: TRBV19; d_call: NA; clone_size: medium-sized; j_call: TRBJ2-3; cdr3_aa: CASSAGDGRTDTQYF; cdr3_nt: TGTGCCAGTAGTGCCGGGGACGGCCGCACAGATACGCAGTATTTT
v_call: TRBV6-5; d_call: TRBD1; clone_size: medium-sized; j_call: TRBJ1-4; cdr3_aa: CASSYTLGTGNEKLFF; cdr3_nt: TGTGCCAGCAGTTACACACTCGGGACAGGCAATGAAAAACTGTTTTTT
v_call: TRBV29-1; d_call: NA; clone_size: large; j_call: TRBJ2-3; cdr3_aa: CSVEDLLDTQYF; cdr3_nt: TGCAGCGTTGAAGACCTGCTAGATACGCAGTATTTT
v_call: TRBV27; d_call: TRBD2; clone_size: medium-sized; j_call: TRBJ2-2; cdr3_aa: CASSLPSGRPTGELFF; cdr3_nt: TGTGCCAGCAGTCTCCCCAGCGGGAGACCCACCGGGGAGCTGTTTTTT